This record covers a single T cell receptor beta chain. Under the authors' procedure: Scientists estimated how many nucleated cells there were by amplifying reference gene primers. The assay was immunoSEQ multiplex PCR, and TCRdb's table has in-frame clones only and misses some. Clonal size and the V and J genes are those of that table, whereas D and trimming came from the DNA. The sample has around 150,000 clones, over 70% seen once. These data come from a study of blood T cell repertoires in COVID-19. The participants were between roughly 18 and 100 years old and came from under 25 US areas. Participants' own reports of clinical history determined their cohort assignment. CDR3 length: 16 amino acids. Germline CDR1 is SGHAT and CDR2 is FQNNGV. V lost 5 bases and J lost 4, with 20 bases in between.

The chain has TRBV11-2 and TRBJ1-2; possibly TRBD1 for D (5 bases). The clonotype originates from a woman in her sixties who had recovered from COVID-19. The sequencing input was PBMCs or T cells enriched from blood (not recorded which). CDR3 sequence reads: CASSPGGGWGAYGYTF. CDR3 nucleotides: TGTGCCAGCAGCCCCGGGGGAGGGTGGGGCGCCTATGGCTACACCTTC.